Listed below are T cell receptor beta chains from one sample, sequenced in a study of cytotoxic CD8 clonotypes in ibrutinib-treated CLL. Sequencing was performed with immunoSEQ multiplex PCR; in TCRdb, only in-frame clones are kept and a portion is missing. The sample lists more than 20,000 clones, around 68% occurring once. Sample: PBMCs, taken before ibrutinib treatment. The receptors were sampled from a human donor with chronic lymphocytic leukemia. Each CDR3 is given with its conserved first and last residue. The order of the fields is clone size, J gene, V gene, CDR3 length, CDR3 protein. Some rows have no size entry. The others give once, few or many, or a class for an expanded clone.

abundance: -
j_gene: TRBJ2-3
v_gene: TRBV30
len: 14
CDR3aa: CAWSVSGGTDTQYF

abundance: -
j_gene: TRBJ2-4
v_gene: TRBV4-1
len: 19
CDR3aa: CASSHAGRAGGLAKNIQYF

abundance: -
j_gene: TRBJ2-7
v_gene: TRBV29-1
len: 13
CDR3aa: CSVAYSGSGEQYF

abundance: -
j_gene: TRBJ2-5
v_gene: TRBV5-5
len: 12
CDR3aa: CASSSYQETQYF

abundance: -
j_gene: TRBJ1-1
v_gene: TRBV5-6
len: 13
CDR3aa: CASSLTGGTEAFF

abundance: -
j_gene: TRBJ2-1
v_gene: TRBV9
len: 17
CDR3aa: CASSESQTGDPYNEQFF

abundance: -
j_gene: TRBJ2-5
v_gene: TRBV7-3
len: 15
CDR3aa: CASSFGSGPEETQYF

abundance: -
j_gene: TRBJ2-1
v_gene: TRBV2
len: 18
CDR3aa: CASSETRTPSGSYNEQFF

abundance: few
j_gene: TRBJ2-2
v_gene: TRBV28
len: 16
CDR3aa: CASSLQGRTNTGELFF

abundance: -
j_gene: TRBJ2-5
v_gene: TRBV28
len: 15
CDR3aa: CASRPGQGFQETQYF

abundance: -
j_gene: TRBJ2-7
v_gene: TRBV30
len: 15
CDR3aa: CAWSVPRGRSYEQYF

abundance: -
j_gene: TRBJ2-3
v_gene: TRBV5-8
len: 16
CDR3aa: CASSLVGQFSADTQYF

abundance: medium-sized
j_gene: TRBJ1-5
v_gene: TRBV2
len: 15
CDR3aa: CASSAGGYSNQPQHF

abundance: -
j_gene: TRBJ2-7
v_gene: TRBV7-8
len: 14
CDR3aa: CASSVKTGDHEQYF

abundance: -
j_gene: TRBJ1-3
v_gene: TRBV19
len: 16
CDR3aa: CASSIGWRLSGNTIYF

abundance: -
j_gene: TRBJ2-1
v_gene: TRBV29-1
len: 14
CDR3aa: CSVVSRGQVNEQFF

abundance: few
j_gene: TRBJ2-2
v_gene: TRBV15
len: 14
CDR3aa: CATSRGLETGELFF

abundance: -
j_gene: TRBJ2-7
v_gene: TRBV7-2
len: 15
CDR3aa: CASSRGGTGAYEQYF

abundance: -
j_gene: TRBJ1-1
v_gene: TRBV5-1
len: 15
CDR3aa: CASSLWDGKNTEAFF

abundance: -
j_gene: TRBJ2-1
v_gene: TRBV5-5
len: 12
CDR3aa: CASSLSGGEQFF

abundance: -
j_gene: TRBJ2-1
v_gene: TRBV5-5
len: 15
CDR3aa: CASSFQGNLYNEQFF

abundance: -
j_gene: TRBJ2-5
v_gene: TRBV19
len: 13
CDR3aa: CASSNWGLETQYF

abundance: -
j_gene: TRBJ2-5
v_gene: TRBV5-1
len: 14
CDR3aa: CASSGGSKGETQYF

abundance: -
j_gene: TRBJ2-7
v_gene: TRBV5-1
len: 14
CDR3aa: CASSLGWQAREQYF

abundance: once
j_gene: TRBJ2-1
v_gene: TRBV27
len: 12
CDR3aa: CASSSALAEQFF

abundance: -
j_gene: TRBJ2-7
v_gene: TRBV6-6
len: 16
CDR3aa: CASSYSLKGTSYEQYF

abundance: -
j_gene: TRBJ2-3
v_gene: TRBV18
len: 15
CDR3aa: CASSPPGGSRDTQYF

abundance: -
j_gene: TRBJ1-2
v_gene: TRBV5-1
len: 16
CDR3aa: CASSFAAGRLSYGYTF

abundance: -
j_gene: TRBJ2-1
v_gene: TRBV2
len: 16
CDR3aa: CASSILLAGGGNEQFF

abundance: -
j_gene: TRBJ1-1
v_gene: TRBV19
len: 16
CDR3aa: CASSIRLSILDTEAFF

abundance: -
j_gene: TRBJ1-1
v_gene: TRBV4-1
len: 13
CDR3aa: CASNHAGDTEAFF

abundance: -
j_gene: TRBJ2-3
v_gene: TRBV2
len: 14
CDR3aa: CASRTGTGTNTQYF

abundance: few
j_gene: TRBJ2-2
v_gene: TRBV5-1
len: 14
CDR3aa: CASSLLEYTGELFF

abundance: -
j_gene: TRBJ2-1
v_gene: TRBV5-1
len: 13
CDR3aa: CASSRRTYNEQFF

abundance: few
j_gene: TRBJ2-6
v_gene: TRBV5-4
len: 11
CDR3aa: CATWRANVLTF

abundance: once
j_gene: TRBJ2-1
v_gene: TRBV27
len: 15
CDR3aa: CASSPGTSGSGEQFF

abundance: -
j_gene: TRBJ2-5
v_gene: TRBV6-5
len: 12
CDR3aa: CASCPVQETQYF

abundance: -
j_gene: TRBJ2-3
v_gene: TRBV11-2
len: 16
CDR3aa: CASDDATSGGTDTQYF

abundance: -
j_gene: TRBJ2-7
v_gene: TRBV27
len: 12
CDR3aa: CASSFAGFEQYF

abundance: once
j_gene: TRBJ2-4
v_gene: TRBV9
len: 13
CDR3aa: CASSARASSIQYF

abundance: -
j_gene: TRBJ2-3
v_gene: TRBV7-2
len: 15
CDR3aa: CASSLESGPTDTQYF